These T cell receptor beta chains were read from a single sample in a study of vaccination and CD4 T cells after COVID-19. TCRdb ran MiXCR on the PCR reads and lists one entry per CDR3 protein. The sample holds some 9,500 distinct CDR3 sequences, around 37% seen once. Their antigen targets remain unknown. Specimen: CD4+ T cells from blood, cultured in vitro. The receptors here all came from a human donor who had recovered from COVID-19. Each CDR3 is given with its conserved first and last residue. D genes are given only for firm matches. Size is stated for part of the rows, as once, few or many counts, or as a class when the clone is expanded.

abundance: .
v_gene: TRBV7-9
d_gene: .
j_gene: TRBJ2-3
CDR3aa: CASSPELGSRDTQYF

abundance: .
v_gene: TRBV3-1
d_gene: .
j_gene: TRBJ1-1
CDR3aa: CASSKPGHRNTEAFF

abundance: .
v_gene: TRBV20-1
d_gene: TRBD1
j_gene: TRBJ2-5
CDR3aa: CSARKGQGQQETQYF

abundance: few
v_gene: TRBV20-1
d_gene: TRBD1
j_gene: TRBJ1-6
CDR3aa: CSARQQGDAYNSPLHF

abundance: .
v_gene: TRBV12-3/TRBV12-4
d_gene: TRBD2
j_gene: TRBJ2-5
CDR3aa: CASRRTSGETQYF

abundance: few
v_gene: TRBV7-9
d_gene: TRBD2
j_gene: TRBJ2-1
CDR3aa: CASSLVGGGAYNEQFF

abundance: .
v_gene: TRBV7-8
d_gene: .
j_gene: TRBJ1-1
CDR3aa: CASSTSGTTEAFF

abundance: .
v_gene: TRBV6-1
d_gene: TRBD1
j_gene: TRBJ1-5
CDR3aa: CASSGDRAGQPQHF

abundance: .
v_gene: TRBV12-3/TRBV12-4
d_gene: .
j_gene: TRBJ2-2
CDR3aa: CASSPGTHTGELFF

abundance: once
v_gene: TRBV12-3/TRBV12-4
d_gene: .
j_gene: TRBJ1-2
CDR3aa: CASGKQINYGYTF

abundance: .
v_gene: TRBV2
d_gene: TRBD1
j_gene: TRBJ1-5
CDR3aa: CASSRQGPPQHF

abundance: .
v_gene: TRBV12-3/TRBV12-4
d_gene: .
j_gene: TRBJ1-2
CDR3aa: CASSLAGGGGYTF

abundance: .
v_gene: TRBV7-6
d_gene: TRBD1
j_gene: TRBJ2-1
CDR3aa: CASSSPRTGATTDEQFF

abundance: .
v_gene: TRBV27
d_gene: .
j_gene: TRBJ1-4
CDR3aa: CASSSGGLDEKLFF

abundance: .
v_gene: TRBV6-1
d_gene: TRBD1
j_gene: TRBJ1-6
CDR3aa: CASSKTRDRGKEWSYNSPLHF

abundance: large
v_gene: TRBV20-1
d_gene: TRBD2
j_gene: TRBJ2-3
CDR3aa: CSARVQGLAATDTQYF

abundance: few
v_gene: TRBV30
d_gene: .
j_gene: TRBJ1-6
CDR3aa: CAWKTRGSYNSPLHF

abundance: .
v_gene: TRBV20-1
d_gene: TRBD1
j_gene: TRBJ1-1
CDR3aa: CSARGQGDLLMNTEAFF

abundance: .
v_gene: TRBV5-1
d_gene: .
j_gene: TRBJ1-2
CDR3aa: CASSHDRLYGYTF

abundance: .
v_gene: TRBV7-2
d_gene: .
j_gene: TRBJ2-6
CDR3aa: CASSLAGAHGANVLTF

abundance: .
v_gene: TRBV12-3/TRBV12-4
d_gene: TRBD1
j_gene: TRBJ2-7
CDR3aa: CAGSLGDRPSYEQYF

abundance: .
v_gene: TRBV18
d_gene: .
j_gene: TRBJ2-3
CDR3aa: CASPLHDRDTQYF

abundance: few
v_gene: TRBV11-3
d_gene: TRBD1
j_gene: TRBJ2-2
CDR3aa: CASSSRDSRTGELFF

abundance: .
v_gene: TRBV19
d_gene: TRBD1
j_gene: TRBJ1-4
CDR3aa: CASRDRADEKLFF

abundance: .
v_gene: TRBV7-2
d_gene: .
j_gene: TRBJ1-6
CDR3aa: CASTSRGHASPLHF

abundance: few
v_gene: TRBV6-1
d_gene: TRBD1
j_gene: TRBJ2-2
CDR3aa: CASSQTRWDRGFTGELFF